Listed here are 20 T cell receptor beta chains from one sample, sequenced in a study of cytomegalovirus exposure and HLA in healthy donors. 13 Jbeta primers and 60 Vbeta primers were used for the PCR. The protocol was immunoSEQ multiplex PCR, while the TCRdb copy is restricted to in-frame clones and leaves out a portion. The sample yields 130,000 or so clones, less than 80% seen once. The source material was PBMCs. These receptors were obtained from a man aged 50 to 60 in good health and CMV-seropositive.

The J gene is TRBJ2-3, the V gene TRBV7-9; a possible D gene is TRBD2 (6 bases). Germline CDR1 reads SEHNR; CDR2 reads FQNEAQ (reference sequence). There are 16 residues in the CDR3. The V end was cut by 5 bases, the J end by 3 bases, with 18 bases between. The CDR3 DNA sequence: TGTGCCAGCAGCCATAACCGCTTTGCGGGGACAGATACGCAGTATTTT. Translated, it gives CASSHNRFAGTDTQYF.

The rearrangement links TRBV7-9 to TRBJ1-1; TRBD1 matches at 10 bases. The CDR3 has 15 residues. CDR1 and CDR2 (germline): SEHNR, FQNEAQ (reference sequence). With V trimmed by 7 bases and J by 5 bases, 10 bases remained unmatched. CDR3 loop: CASTDRGLEKTEAFF. Here the CDR3 DNA reads TGTGCCAGCACTGACAGGGGGCTCGAAAAAACTGAAGCTTTCTTT.

V is TRBV5-6 and J is TRBJ2-5; 9 nucleotides match TRBD1. Trimming at V came to 1 base and at J to 2 bases, leaving 3 bases not matched to a gene. CDR1 and CDR2 from the germline V gene are SGHDT and YYEEEE. The CDR3 runs 15 residues. CDR3: CASSLRTGVQETQYF. Here the CDR3 DNA reads TGTGCCAGCAGCTTGCGGACAGGGGTACAAGAGACCCAGTACTTC.

This clone was counted only a few times. V usage is TRBV7-3 and J usage is TRBJ1-1; perhaps TRBD1 as D (6 bases). CDR3 length equals 13 residues. Trimming pared 5 bases from V and 7 bases from J, leaving 14 bases between. Germline values: CDR1 SGHTA, CDR2 FQGTGA. The CDR3 DNA reads as TGTGCCAGCAGCAAGGACAGCCTAAGTGAAGCTTTCTTT. Amino acids: CASSKDSLSEAFF.

The rearrangement uses TRBV5-1 and TRBJ2-3, with D tentatively TRBD2 (5 bases). The V and J ends lost 1 base and 6 bases respectively, with 15 bases between them. Germline lookup yields CDR1 SGHRS and CDR2 YFSETQ. This CDR3 comprises 15 residues. The CDR3 DNA follows: TGCGCCAGCAGCTTGTCCCCCCTAAGGGAGGATACGCAGTATTTT. It specifies CASSLSPLREDTQYF.

This clone was picked up a small number of times. The rearrangement links TRBV27 to TRBJ2-3; TRBD1 agrees at 8 bases. V lost 0 bases and J lost 4; bases outside the gene matches: 3. The germline V gene has CDR1 MNHEY and CDR2 SMNVEV (reference sequence). This CDR3 comprises 15 residues. The DNA for the CDR3 is TGTGCCAGCAGTTTATCGGACAGGGTCGCAGATACGCAGTATTTT. Translation: CASSLSDRVADTQYF.

The CDR3 here is CASSYDRAGANVLTF. The CDR3 coding sequence is TGTGCCAGCAGCTATGACAGGGCTGGGGCCAACGTCCTGACTTTC. V usage is TRBV11-2 and J usage is TRBJ2-6, with 7 bases matching TRBD1. J lost 2 bases, V lost 4 bases, and 2 bases had no gene match. CDR1 is SGHAT and CDR2 is FQNNGV in the germline V gene. The CDR3 extends over 15 amino acids.

CDR3 region: CASTPVQGAGEQYF. The CDR3, as DNA: TGTGCCAGCACTCCCGTCCAGGGGGCAGGCGAGCAGTACTTC. This rearrangement joins TRBV6-5 to TRBJ2-7, with 8 positions matching TRBD1. Germline V gene data show CDR1 as MNHEY and CDR2 as SVGAGI. The CDR3 has 14 residues. With 7 bases clipped from V and 6 bases from J, the junction kept 11 bases outside the gene matches.

This clone was picked up a small number of times. The V gene is TRBV4-2, the J gene TRBJ2-1; tentatively, D is TRBD2 (6 bases). V was clipped by 3 bases and J by 0 bases, with 15 bases between them. The CDR3 is 17 residues long. Germline lookup yields CDR1 LGHNA and CDR2 YNFKEQ. The CDR3 DNA reads as TGTGCCAGCAGCCAGAGGCTAGCGCCGAGCTCCTACAATGAGCAGTTCTTC. Translating it yields CASSQRLAPSSYNEQFF.

The chain carries TRBV29-1 and TRBJ2-1; D is perhaps TRBD1 (6 bases). V lost 3 bases and J 7 bases, leaving 10 bases between the germline ends. CDR1 and CDR2 from the germline V gene are SQVTM and ANQGSEA. This CDR3 comprises 12 residues. The CDR3 region has the DNA TGCAGCGTTGATGGACAGTTTAATGAGCAGTTCTTC. The encoded protein is CSVDGQFNEQFF.

This sequence joins TRBV28 and TRBJ1-2; D possibly corresponds to TRBD1 (5 bases). V lost 6 bases, J lost 0 bases, and 20 bases lay in between. The germline CDR1 and CDR2 sequences are MDHEN and SYDVKM. The CDR3 sequence is 17 residues long. The CDR3 spells CASSTPDDRITNYGYTF. CDR3 coding DNA: TGTGCCAGCAGCACACCCGACGACAGAATTACTAACTATGGCTACACCTTC.

The sample holds a few counts of this clone. V and J are TRBV11-3 and TRBJ2-5; no clear D gene. Germline CDR1 and CDR2: SGHNT and YENEEA. The CDR3 has 13 residues. Deletions cut 0 bases from V and 7 bases from J, with 9 bases between. The CDR3: CASSLDATGTQYF. The CDR3 DNA sequence: TGTGCCAGCAGCTTAGATGCCACCGGGACCCAGTACTTC.

On this clone itself: The CDR3 end shows no conserved phenylalanine or tryptophan, and so a read error is likely. CDR3 residues: CASSLEAGGRAEAFL. CDR3 nucleotides: TGTGCCAGCAGCTTAGAGGCAGGCGGGAGGGCTGAAGCTTTCCTT. The chain carries TRBV7-9 and TRBJ1-1; D remains ambiguous. Germline CDR1 SEHNR, CDR2 FQNEAQ (reference sequence). V lost 1 base and J lost 6, with 15 bases in between. The CDR3 is 15 amino acids.

The V and J genes are TRBV7-9 and TRBJ1-2; the match to TRBD1 covers 8 bases. Germline CDR1 is SEHNR and CDR2 is FQNEAQ (reference sequence). The length of the CDR3 is 13 residues. Trimming took 0 bases from V and 9 from J; bases not matched to a gene: 3. In DNA form, the CDR3 reads TGTGCCAGCAGCTTAGCACAGGGGGGTAGCTACACCTTC. This encodes CASSLAQGGSYTF.

This clone has just a few counts. The gene calls are TRBV4-1 and TRBJ2-5; 8 positions match TRBD2. V lost 4 bases and J lost 5; bases outside the gene matches: 12. The CDR3 runs to 16 residues. In germline, CDR1 is MGHRA, CDR2 YSYEKL. The CDR3 here is CASSRYGGDLDETQYF. The CDR3 coding sequence is TGCGCCAGCAGCCGCTACGGGGGGGACCTTGATGAGACCCAGTACTTC.

The chain carries TRBV2 and TRBJ2-7; 9 bases line up with TRBD2. CDR1 and CDR2 from the germline V gene are SNHLY and FYNNEI. V trimming: 1 base; J trimming: 6 bases; junction bases outside the gene matches: 7. There are 15 residues in the CDR3. CDR3 coding DNA: TGTGCCAGCAGTGAAGTGGGGGTAGCGGGGGTCGAGCAGTACTTC. Residues: CASSEVGVAGVEQYF. The whole variable domain, remainder taken from reference TRBV2 and TRBJ2-7, is EPEVTQTPSHQVTQMGQEVILRCVPISNHLYFYWYRQILGQKVEFLVSFYNNEISEKSEIFDDQFSVERPDGSNFTLKIRSTKLEDSAMYFCASSEVGVAGVEQYFGPGTRLTVT.

This CDR3 reads CASSELYAGQGTYEQYF. The DNA for the CDR3 is TGTGCCAGCAGTGAACTCTATGCGGGACAGGGGACCTACGAGCAGTACTTC. The rearrangement uses TRBV6-1 and TRBJ2-7; 10 bases agree with TRBD1. V gave up 2 bases and J gave up 2 bases; unmatched junction bases: 9. Germline V CDR1 and CDR2: MNHNS, SASEGT. The CDR3 contains 17 residues.

The rearrangement joins TRBV2 to TRBJ1-2; a possible D gene is TRBD1 (6 bases). The germline V gene encodes CDR1 SNHLY and CDR2 FYNNEI. The V end lost 3 bases, the J end lost 0 bases, and 8 bases lay between the germline ends. The CDR3 is made up of 14 amino acids. The CDR3 sequence is CASSEGTPNYGYTF. The CDR3 DNA reads as TGTGCCAGCAGTGAGGGGACACCTAACTATGGCTACACCTTC.

This clone has only a few counts. The CDR3 is CASSQGLALYNEQFF. The DNA of the CDR3 is TGTGCCAGCTCACAGGGACTAGCGCTCTACAATGAGCAGTTCTTC. This chain connects TRBV18 to TRBJ2-1, with 10 positions matching TRBD2. J lost 3 bases, V lost 4 bases, and 3 bases had no gene match. Germline CDR1 KGHSH, CDR2 LQKENI. The CDR3 is made up of 15 amino acids.

CDR3: CASSYEWTDPGNTIYF. For the CDR3, the DNA is TGTGCCAGCAGTTACGAGTGGACAGACCCTGGAAACACCATATATTTT. This chain connects TRBV6-5 to TRBJ1-3; the D gene is possibly TRBD1 (6 bases). The CDR3 consists of 16 residues. V lost 2 bases, J lost 2 bases, and 13 bases lay in between. Germline assignment: CDR1 MNHEY and CDR2 SVGAGI.